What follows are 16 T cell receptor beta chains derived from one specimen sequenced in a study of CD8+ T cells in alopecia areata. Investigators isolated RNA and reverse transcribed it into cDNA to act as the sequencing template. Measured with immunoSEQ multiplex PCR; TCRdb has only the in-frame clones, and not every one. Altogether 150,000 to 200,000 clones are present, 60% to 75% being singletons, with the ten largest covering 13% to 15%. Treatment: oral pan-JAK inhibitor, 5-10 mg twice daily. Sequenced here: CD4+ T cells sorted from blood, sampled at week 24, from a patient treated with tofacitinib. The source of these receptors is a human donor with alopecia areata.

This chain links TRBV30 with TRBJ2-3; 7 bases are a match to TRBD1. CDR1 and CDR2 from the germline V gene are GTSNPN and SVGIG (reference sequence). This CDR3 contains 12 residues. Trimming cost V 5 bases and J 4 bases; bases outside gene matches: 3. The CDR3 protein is CAWGDRADTQYF. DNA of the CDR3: TGTGCCTGGGGTGACAGGGCAGATACGCAGTATTTT.

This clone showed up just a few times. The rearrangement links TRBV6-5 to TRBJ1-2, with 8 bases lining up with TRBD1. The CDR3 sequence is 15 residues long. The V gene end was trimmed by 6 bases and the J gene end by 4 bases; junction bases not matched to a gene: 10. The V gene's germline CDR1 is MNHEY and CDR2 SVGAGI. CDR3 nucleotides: TGTGCCAGCAGCGGACAGGGAATACCCGCCTATGGCTACACCTTC. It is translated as CASSGQGIPAYGYTF.

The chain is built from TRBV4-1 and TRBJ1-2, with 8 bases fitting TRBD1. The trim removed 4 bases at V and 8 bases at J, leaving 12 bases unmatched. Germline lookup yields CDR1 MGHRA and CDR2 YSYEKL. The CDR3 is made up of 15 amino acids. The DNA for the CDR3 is TGCGCCAGCAGCCTCCGAGGCGGACAGGGTGAGGGCTACACCTTC. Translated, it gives CASSLRGGQGEGYTF.

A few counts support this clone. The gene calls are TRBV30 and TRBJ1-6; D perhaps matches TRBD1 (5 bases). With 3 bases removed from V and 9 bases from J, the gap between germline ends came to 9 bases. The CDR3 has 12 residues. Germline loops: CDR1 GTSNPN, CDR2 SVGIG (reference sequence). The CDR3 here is CAWRQGGSPLHF. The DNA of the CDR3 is TGTGCCTGGAGGCAGGGCGGTTCACCCCTCCACTTT.

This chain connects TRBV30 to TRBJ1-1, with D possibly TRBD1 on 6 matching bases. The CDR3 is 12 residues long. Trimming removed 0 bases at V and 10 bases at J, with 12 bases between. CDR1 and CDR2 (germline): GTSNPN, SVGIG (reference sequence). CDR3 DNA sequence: TGTGCCTGGAGTGTACCCGGGGGGCGAGCTTTCTTT. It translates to CAWSVPGGRAFF.

The CDR3: CAWRSQGRNTEAFF. The CDR3 DNA is TGTGCCTGGAGGTCTCAGGGTAGGAACACTGAAGCTTTCTTT. V usage is TRBV30 and J usage is TRBJ1-1; a possible D gene is TRBD1 (5 bases). Germline lookup yields CDR1 GTSNPN and CDR2 SVGIG (reference sequence). Trimming took 3 bases from V and 1 from J, leaving 12 bases between them. The CDR3 has 14 residues.

The CDR3 DNA sequence: TGTGCCAGCAGCCCCTTACGGGGTAGCACAGATACGCAGTATTTT. Residues: CASSPLRGSTDTQYF. This chain uses TRBV4-2 with TRBJ2-3, with D perhaps TRBD2 (5 bases). CDR1 and CDR2 from the germline V gene are LGHNA and YNFKEQ. V lost 4 bases and J 0 bases, leaving 11 bases between the germline ends. CDR3 length equals 15 residues.

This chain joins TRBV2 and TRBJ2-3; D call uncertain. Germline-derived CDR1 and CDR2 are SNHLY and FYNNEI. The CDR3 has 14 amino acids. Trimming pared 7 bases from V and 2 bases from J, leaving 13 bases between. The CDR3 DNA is TGTGCCAGCACCGGGCCCGGGCCCACAGATACGCAGTATTTT. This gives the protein CASTGPGPTDTQYF.

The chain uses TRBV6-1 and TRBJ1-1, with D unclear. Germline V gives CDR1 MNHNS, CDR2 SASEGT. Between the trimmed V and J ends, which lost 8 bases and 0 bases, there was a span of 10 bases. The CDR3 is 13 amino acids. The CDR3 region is CASRGGLNTEAFF. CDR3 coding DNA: TGTGCCAGCCGGGGAGGGCTGAACACTGAAGCTTTCTTT.

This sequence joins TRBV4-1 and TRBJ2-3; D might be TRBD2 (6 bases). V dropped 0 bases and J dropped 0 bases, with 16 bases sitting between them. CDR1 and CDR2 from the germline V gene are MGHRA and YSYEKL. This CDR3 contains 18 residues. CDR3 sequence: CASSQDKGGNPSTDTQYF. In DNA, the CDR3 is TGCGCCAGCAGCCAAGATAAGGGCGGGAATCCTAGCACAGATACGCAGTATTTT.

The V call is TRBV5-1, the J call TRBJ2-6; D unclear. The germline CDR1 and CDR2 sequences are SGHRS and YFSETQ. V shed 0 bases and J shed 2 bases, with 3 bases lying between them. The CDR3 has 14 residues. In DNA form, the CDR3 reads TGCGCCAGCAGCTTGGATCCTGGGGCCAACGTCCTGACTTTC. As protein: CASSLDPGANVLTF.

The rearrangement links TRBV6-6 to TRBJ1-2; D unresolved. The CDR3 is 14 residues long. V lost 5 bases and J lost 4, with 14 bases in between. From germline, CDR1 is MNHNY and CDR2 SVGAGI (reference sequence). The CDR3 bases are TGTGCCAGCAGTGCACAACAGATCGTCTATGGCTACACCTTC. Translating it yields CASSAQQIVYGYTF.

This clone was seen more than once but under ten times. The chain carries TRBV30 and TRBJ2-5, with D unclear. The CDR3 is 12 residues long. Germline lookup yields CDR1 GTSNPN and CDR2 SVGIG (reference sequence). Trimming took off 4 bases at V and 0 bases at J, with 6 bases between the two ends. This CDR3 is CAWTGNQETQYF. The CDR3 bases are TGTGCCTGGACAGGAAACCAAGAGACCCAGTACTTC. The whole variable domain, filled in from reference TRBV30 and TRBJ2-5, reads SQTIHQWPATLVQPVGSPLSLECTVEGTSNPNLYWYRQAAGRGLQLLFYSVGIGQISSEVPQNLSASRPQDRQFILSSKKLLLSDSGFYLCAWTGNQETQYFGPGTRLLVL.

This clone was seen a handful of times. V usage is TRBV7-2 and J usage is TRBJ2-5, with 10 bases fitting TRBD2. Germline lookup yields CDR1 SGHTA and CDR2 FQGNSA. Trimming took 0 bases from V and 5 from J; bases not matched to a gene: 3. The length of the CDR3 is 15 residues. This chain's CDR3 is CASSLASGGLETQYF. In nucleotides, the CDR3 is TGTGCCAGCAGCTTAGCTAGCGGGGGGTTGGAGACCCAGTACTTC.

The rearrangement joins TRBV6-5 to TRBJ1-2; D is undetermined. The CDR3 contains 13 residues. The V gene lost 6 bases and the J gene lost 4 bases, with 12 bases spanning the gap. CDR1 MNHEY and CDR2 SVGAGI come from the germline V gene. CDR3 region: CASSPPGVYGYTF. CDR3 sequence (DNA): TGTGCCAGCAGCCCCCCCGGCGTCTATGGCTACACCTTC.

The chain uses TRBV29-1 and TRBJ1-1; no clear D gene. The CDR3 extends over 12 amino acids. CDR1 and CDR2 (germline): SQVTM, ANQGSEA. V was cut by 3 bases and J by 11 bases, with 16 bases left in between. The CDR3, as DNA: TGCAGCGTTGAGCGCTCGATAACAGAGGCTTTCTTT. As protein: CSVERSITEAFF.